The 15 T cell receptor beta chains reported below all come from one sample, sequenced in a study of blood T cell repertoires in COVID-19 (dated by TCRdb to 2020 to 2021). Libraries were prepared through the immunoSEQ multiplex PCR assay. TCRdb stores this immuneACCESS table with in-frame sequences only. Part of the clones is absent; in the studies checked, under half of the shortfall reflects unresolved V genes, and no reason is known for the rest. This sample lists around 260,000 clones; approximately 79% were detected once. Jointly, the top ten make up roughly 4% of the sample. Sequencing input: PBMCs or T cells enriched from blood (not recorded which). The receptor set was obtained from a man aged 25 to 45 with acute COVID-19.

V usage is TRBV27 and J usage is TRBJ1-5; D not resolved. Germline-derived CDR1 and CDR2 are MNHEY and SMNVEV (reference sequence). V was cut by 6 bases and J by 4 bases, with 13 bases left in between. The CDR3 runs 14 residues. The CDR3 region has the DNA TGTGCCAGCAGCTGGGGAGGGTTGAATCAGCCCCAGCATTTT. Encoded protein: CASSWGGLNQPQHF.

This chain joins TRBV11-2 and TRBJ2-7, with a tentative D call TRBD2 (6 bases). The germline gives CDR1 SGHAT, CDR2 FQNNGV. The V and J ends lost 3 bases and 5 bases respectively, with 11 bases between them. The CDR3 consists of 13 residues. The CDR3 sequence is CASSFGWGDEQYV. The CDR3 DNA reads TGTGCCAGCAGCTTTGGTTGGGGGGACGAGCAGTACGTC.

The rearrangement uses TRBV27 and TRBJ1-6; the D is unclear. CDR3 length: 16 amino acids. The V end lost 5 bases, the J end lost 9 bases, and 20 bases lay between the germline ends. The germline V gene has CDR1 MNHEY and CDR2 SMNVEV (reference sequence). The CDR3 coding sequence is TGTGCCAGCAGTCCCCAAGCTGGCTTGGGGAGTTCACCCCTCCACTTT. This encodes CASSPQAGLGSSPLHF.

This clone appeared a single time. This chain uses TRBV10-1 with TRBJ2-1, with 8 bases fitting TRBD2. CDR1 is WNHNN, CDR2 SYGVQD, per germline (reference sequence). V lost 4 bases and J lost 6; bases outside the gene matches: 17. This CDR3 has 18 residues. CDR3 DNA sequence: TGCGCCAGCAGTGGGGAGCTTTCGAGCGGGAGAGTGCTCAATGAGCAGTTCTTC. This codes for CASSGELSSGRVLNEQFF.

This clone has just a few counts. V and J are TRBV6-6 and TRBJ1-2; tentative D call: TRBD1 (6 bases). The CDR3 is 15 residues long. Germline V gene data show CDR1 as MNHNY and CDR2 as SVGAGI (reference sequence). Trimming removed 5 bases from V and 1 base from J, with 14 bases in between. CDR3 DNA: TGTGCCAGCAGTCTGCAACAGGGTTTTAACTATGGCTACACCTTC. Translated, it gives CASSLQQGFNYGYTF.

This chain joins TRBV25-1 and TRBJ2-2; TRBD1 agrees at 7 bases. The V gene's germline CDR1 is MGHDK and CDR2 SYGVNS. This CDR3 region has 15 residues. Trimming took 3 bases from V and 6 from J; bases not matched to a gene: 7. The DNA for the CDR3 is TGTGCCAGCAGTGACGGACAGGTTGTGTCCGGGGAGCTGTTTTTT. Protein sequence: CASSDGQVVSGELFF. Filled out from reference TRBV25-1 and TRBJ2-2, the complete variable domain reads EADIYQTPRYLVIGTGKKITLECSQTMGHDKMYWYQQDPGMELHLIHYSYGVNSTEKGDLSSESTVSRIRTEHFPLTLESARPSHTSQYLCASSDGQVVSGELFFGEGSRLTVL.

The rearrangement links TRBV6-1 to TRBJ2-7; 7 bases map to TRBD2. Per the germline V gene, CDR1 is MNHNS and CDR2 is SASEGT. This CDR3 contains 16 residues. V lost 1 base, J lost 4 bases, and 10 bases stayed unmatched. The CDR3 sequence: CASSEGWSGTEYEQYV. CDR3 bases: TGTGCCAGCAGTGAAGGTTGGAGCGGGACCGAATACGAGCAGTACGTC.

The rearrangement uses TRBV5-1 and TRBJ2-1; TRBD2 matches at 14 bases. V was clipped by 3 bases and J by 4 bases; unmatched bases: 6. CDR3 length: 17 amino acids. Germline V gene sequence: CDR1 SGHRS, CDR2 YFSETQ. CDR3 region: CASSWGLAGVGYNEQFF. CDR3 sequence (DNA): TGCGCCAGCAGCTGGGGACTAGCGGGGGTTGGGTACAATGAGCAGTTCTTC.

The rearrangement links TRBV6-1 to TRBJ2-2, with 7 bases aligning to TRBD1. Trimming removed 4 bases from V and 7 bases from J; junction bases left unmatched: 15. The germline V gene has CDR1 MNHNS and CDR2 SASEGT. The CDR3 covers 17 residues. This CDR3 reads CASSAGQANIDSGELFF. Written as DNA, the CDR3 is TGTGCCAGCAGTGCTGGACAGGCAAACATTGATAGCGGGGAGCTGTTTTTT.

The chain employs TRBV2 and TRBJ1-5; possible D gene TRBD1, 6 bases. V was trimmed by 5 bases and J by 0 bases, leaving 11 bases between them. Germline lookup yields CDR1 SNHLY and CDR2 FYNNEI. The CDR3 consists of 15 residues. DNA for the CDR3: TGTGCCAGCAGTTCCCCAGGGGTTAGCAATCAGCCCCAGCATTTT. It translates to CASSSPGVSNQPQHF. Drawing the rest from reference TRBV2 and TRBJ1-5, the complete variable domain is EPEVTQTPSHQVTQMGQEVILRCVPISNHLYFYWYRQILGQKVEFLVSFYNNEISEKSEIFDDQFSVERPDGSNFTLKIRSTKLEDSAMYFCASSSPGVSNQPQHFGDGTRLSIL.

This clone came up once. The chain links TRBV5-1 to TRBJ2-5, with a possible D match to TRBD1 (5 bases). V was clipped by 2 bases and J by 2 bases, with 10 bases between them. CDR3 length equals 14 residues. Germline V gene data show CDR1 as SGHRS and CDR2 as YFSETQ. CDR3 amino acids: CASSLSQGQETQYF. The DNA for the CDR3 is TGCGCCAGCAGCTTATCGCAGGGACAAGAGACCCAGTACTTC.

The gene calls are TRBV20-1 and TRBJ1-1; weak D call: TRBD1 (6 bases). The CDR3 spans 11 residues. The germline V gene has CDR1 DFQATT and CDR2 SNEGSKA (reference sequence). The CDR3 loop reads CRMTGATEAFF. The CDR3 DNA reads as TGCAGGATGACAGGCGCAACTGAAGCTTTCTTT.

The chain employs TRBV28 and TRBJ1-2; D is unresolved. The CDR3 consists of 12 residues. With 8 bases removed from V and 7 bases from J, the gap between germline ends came to 14 bases. Germline CDR1 MDHEN, CDR2 SYDVKM. The CDR3 region is CASVPPTGGYTF. CDR3 DNA: TGTGCCAGCGTTCCTCCTACCGGTGGCTACACCTTC.

Worth noting for this clone: Compared with germline, one end of the junction differs, possibly owing to a read error. The gene calls are TRBV5-1 and TRBJ2-2; 10 bases agree with TRBD2. From germline, CDR1 is SGHRS and CDR2 YFSETQ. The length of the CDR3 is 18 residues. CDR3 sequence reads: CASSLEGASGRWAGELFF. Written as DNA, the CDR3 is TGTGCCAGCAGCTTGGAAGGGGCTAGCGGGAGATGGGCCGGGGAGCTGTTTTTT.

This rearrangement joins TRBV11-2 to TRBJ1-5; 7 nucleotides agree with TRBD1. The CDR3 spans 13 residues. Per the germline V gene, CDR1 is SGHAT and CDR2 is FQNNGV. V was clipped by 4 bases and J by 7 bases; unmatched bases: 4. The CDR3 sequence is CASSSQGEQPQHF. The CDR3 DNA sequence: TGTGCCAGCAGCTCCCAGGGGGAACAGCCCCAGCATTTT.